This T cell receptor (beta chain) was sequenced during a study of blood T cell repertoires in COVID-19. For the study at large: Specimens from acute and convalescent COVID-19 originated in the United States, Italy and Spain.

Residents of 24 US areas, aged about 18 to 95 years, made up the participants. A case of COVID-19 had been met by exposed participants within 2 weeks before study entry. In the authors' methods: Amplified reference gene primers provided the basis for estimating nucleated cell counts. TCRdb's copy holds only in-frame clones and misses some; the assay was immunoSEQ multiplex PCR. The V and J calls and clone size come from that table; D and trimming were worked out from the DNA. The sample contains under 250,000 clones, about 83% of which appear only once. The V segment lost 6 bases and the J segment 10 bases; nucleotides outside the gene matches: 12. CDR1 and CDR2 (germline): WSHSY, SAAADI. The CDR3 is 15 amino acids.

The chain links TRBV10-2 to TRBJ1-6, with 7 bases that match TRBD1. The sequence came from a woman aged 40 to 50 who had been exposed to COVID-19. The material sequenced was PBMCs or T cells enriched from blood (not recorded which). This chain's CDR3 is CASSRQGGFGSPLHF. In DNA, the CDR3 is TGCGCCAGCAGCAGACAGGGTGGTTTTGGATCACCCCTCCACTTT.